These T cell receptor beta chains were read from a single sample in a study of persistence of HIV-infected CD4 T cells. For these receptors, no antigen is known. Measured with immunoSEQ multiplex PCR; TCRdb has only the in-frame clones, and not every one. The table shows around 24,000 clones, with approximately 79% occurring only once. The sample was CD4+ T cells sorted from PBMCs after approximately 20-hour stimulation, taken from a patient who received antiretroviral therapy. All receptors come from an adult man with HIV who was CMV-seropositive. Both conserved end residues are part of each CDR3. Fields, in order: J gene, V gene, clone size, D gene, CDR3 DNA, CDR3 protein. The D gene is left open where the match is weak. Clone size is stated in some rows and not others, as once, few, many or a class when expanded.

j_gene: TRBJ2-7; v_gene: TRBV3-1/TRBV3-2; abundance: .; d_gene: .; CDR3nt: TGTGCCAGCAGCCAGGGACGGGCCTACGAGCAGTACTTC; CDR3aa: CASSQGRAYEQYF
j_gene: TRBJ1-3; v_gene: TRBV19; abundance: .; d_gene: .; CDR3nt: TGTGCCAGTAGTCAGGCCACAGGGTACGCCTCTGGAAACACCATATATTTT; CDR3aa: CASSQATGYASGNTIYF
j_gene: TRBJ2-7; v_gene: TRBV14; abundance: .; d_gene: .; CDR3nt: TGTGCCAGCAGCCAAGATCTCGCCAGGGGCCACGAGCAGTACTTC; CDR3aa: CASSQDLARGHEQYF
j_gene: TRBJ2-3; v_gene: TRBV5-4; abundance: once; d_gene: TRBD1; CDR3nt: TGTGCCAGCAGCTTCGAGGGGGCGGATACGCAGTATTTT; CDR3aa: CASSFEGADTQYF
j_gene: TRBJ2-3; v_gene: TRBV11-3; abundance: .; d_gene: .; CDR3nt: TGTGCCAGCAGCTCGCACGCCCAGGGTGCTACGCAGTATTTT; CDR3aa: CASSSHAQGATQYF
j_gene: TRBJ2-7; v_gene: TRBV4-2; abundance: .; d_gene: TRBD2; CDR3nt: TGTGCCAGCAGCCAAGAAATTCCGGGACTAGCGGGGGGGCGCTACGAGCAGTACTTC; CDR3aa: CASSQEIPGLAGGRYEQYF
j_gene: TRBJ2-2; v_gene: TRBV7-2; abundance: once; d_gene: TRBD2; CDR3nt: TGTGCCAGCAGCTTAGCCCGACTAGCGGGGGGGCGGACCGGGGAGCTGTTTTTT; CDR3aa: CASSLARLAGGRTGELFF
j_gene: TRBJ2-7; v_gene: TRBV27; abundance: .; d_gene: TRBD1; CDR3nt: TGTGCCAGCAGTTCCCGGACAGGGGCCTCCTACGAGCAGTACTTC; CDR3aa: CASSSRTGASYEQYF
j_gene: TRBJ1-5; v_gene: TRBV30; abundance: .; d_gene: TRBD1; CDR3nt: TGTGCCGGAGGACAGGGTGGCAATCAGCCCCAGCATTTT; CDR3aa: CAGGQGGNQPQHF
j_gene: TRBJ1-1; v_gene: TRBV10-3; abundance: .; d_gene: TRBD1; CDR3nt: TGTGCCATCCGACAGGGTCCAAACACTGAAGCTTTCTTT; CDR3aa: CAIRQGPNTEAFF
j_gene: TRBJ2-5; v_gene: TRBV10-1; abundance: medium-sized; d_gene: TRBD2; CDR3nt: TGCGCCAGCAGTTCCGGACTAGCGGGGGGCCACCAAGAGACCCAGTACTTC; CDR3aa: CASSSGLAGGHQETQYF
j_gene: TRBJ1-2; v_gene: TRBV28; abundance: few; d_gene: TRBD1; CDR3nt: TGTGCCAGCAGTTCGACCTATCCCGACAGGGGGCGCCCAGGGGGCTATGGCTACACCTTC; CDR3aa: CASSSTYPDRGRPGGYGYTF
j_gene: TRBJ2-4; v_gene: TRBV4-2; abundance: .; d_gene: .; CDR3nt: TGTGCCAGCAGCCAAGCTGAGCTAAAAAACATTCAGTACTTC; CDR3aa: CASSQAELKNIQYF